These 25 T cell receptor beta chains share one sample of origin, sequenced in a study of immune evolution from preneoplasia to lung adenocarcinoma. Libraries were prepared by immunoSEQ multiplex PCR; TCRdb keeps only in-frame clonotypes and omits some of them. The sample contains thousands of clones, 79% of which appear only once. Sequenced: FFPE adjacent normal lung tissue. The receptors derive from a person between 65 and 80 years old with lung adenocarcinoma.

The sample holds one count of this clone. CDR3 region: CSARQGVGAFF. The CDR3 DNA reads as TGCAGTGCTAGACAGGGGGTTGGGGCTTTCTTT. The chain has TRBV20-1 and TRBJ1-1; TRBD1 aligns across 7 bases. This CDR3 has 11 amino acids. Germline V gene data show CDR1 as DFQATT and CDR2 as SNEGSKA (reference sequence). V lost 2 bases to trimming and J lost 11 bases; unmatched junction nucleotides: 5.

The chain is built from TRBV9 and TRBJ1-1, with D uncertain. CDR3 length: 13 residues. Deletions cut 0 bases from V and 5 bases from J, with 8 bases between. The V gene's germline CDR1 is SGDLS and CDR2 YYNGEE. DNA of the CDR3: TGTGCCAGCAGCGTAGATCCGTGGACTGAAGCTTTCTTT. This sequence encodes CASSVDPWTEAFF.

This chain uses TRBV29-1 with TRBJ2-3; TRBD2 agrees at 13 bases. V was clipped by 0 bases and J by 2 bases; unmatched bases: 5. The CDR3 spans 17 residues. Germline V gene sequence: CDR1 SQVTM, CDR2 ANQGSEA. The DNA for the CDR3 is TGCAGCGTTGAAGATGGAGGACTAGCGGGGGACACAGATACGCAGTATTTT. Translation gives CSVEDGGLAGDTDTQYF.

The V call is TRBV28, the J call TRBJ2-3, with D perhaps TRBD2 (5 bases). V was cut by 3 bases and J by 2 bases, with 15 bases left in between. CDR3 length: 16 residues. Per germline, CDR1 MDHEN and CDR2 SYDVKM. The CDR3 spells CASSFKPGVITDTQYF. The CDR3 bases are TGTGCCAGCAGTTTCAAACCCGGGGTAATCACAGATACGCAGTATTTT.

The chain links TRBV10-1 to TRBJ1-6; D might be TRBD1 (6 bases). Trimming cost V 11 bases and J 7 bases, with 15 bases left between them. The CDR3 covers 13 residues. Germline V gene data show CDR1 as WNHNN and CDR2 as SYGVQD (reference sequence). DNA for the CDR3: TGCGCCCGGAGTTGTAGGGGGAATTCACCCCTCCACTTT. Amino acid sequence: CARSCRGNSPLHF.

The V and J genes are TRBV18 and TRBJ1-2, with D perhaps matching TRBD1 (5 bases). CDR1 and CDR2 (germline): KGHSH, LQKENI. The CDR3 extends over 14 amino acids. The V gene lost 4 bases and the J gene lost 0 bases, with 9 bases spanning the gap. Here the CDR3 reads CASSLGTANYGYTF. Here the CDR3 DNA reads TGTGCCAGCTCACTAGGGACCGCTAACTATGGCTACACCTTC.

This chain uses TRBV27 with TRBJ2-1, with D uncertain. Germline V CDR1 and CDR2: MNHEY, SMNVEV (reference sequence). The CDR3 has 13 amino acids. Trimming took 4 bases from V and 5 from J, leaving 9 bases between them. The CDR3 sequence is CASSSRRNNEQFF. CDR3 in DNA: TGTGCCAGCAGTTCTCGAAGAAACAATGAGCAGTTCTTC.

This clone has only one observation. The V call is TRBV18, the J call TRBJ2-7; possible D gene TRBD1, 6 bases. The CDR3 extends over 12 amino acids. Trimming shortened V by 4 bases and J by 5 bases, and 9 bases separated the two germline ends. Germline assignment: CDR1 KGHSH and CDR2 LQKENI. The DNA of the CDR3 is TGTGCCAGCTCACTACAGGGTCACGAGCAGTACTTC. Translating gives CASSLQGHEQYF. The full variable domain, in which reference TRBV18 and TRBJ2-7 provide the parts outside the CDR3, is NAGVMQNPRHLVRRRGQEARLRCSPMKGHSHVYWYRQLPEEGLKFMVYLQKENIIDESGMPKERFSAEFPKEGPSILRIQQVVRGDSAAYFCASSLQGHEQYFGPGTRLTVT.

The rearrangement uses TRBV19 and TRBJ1-1; D gene ambiguous. V shed 0 bases and J shed 4 bases, with 6 bases lying between them. Germline lookup yields CDR1 LNHDA and CDR2 SQIVND (reference sequence). This CDR3 has 13 residues. CDR3 in DNA: TGTGCCAGTAGTATAGATGGTACCACTGAAGCTTTCTTT. This translates into CASSIDGTTEAFF.

The chain employs TRBV5-1 and TRBJ1-4; no reliable D call. This CDR3 contains 15 residues. The V gene lost 3 bases and the J gene lost 3 bases, with 12 bases spanning the gap. Germline assignment: CDR1 SGHRS and CDR2 YFSETQ. The CDR3 DNA follows: TGCGCCAGCAGCTATGAGGGTGTGCCTAATGAAAAACTGTTTTTT. This gives the protein CASSYEGVPNEKLFF.

This rearrangement joins TRBV5-1 to TRBJ1-4; D uncertain. The V gene lost 0 bases and the J gene lost 1 base, with 7 bases spanning the gap. The CDR3 runs 15 residues. CDR1 and CDR2 (germline): SGHRS, YFSETQ. As DNA, the CDR3 is TGCGCCAGCAGCTTGGCTGGAATAACTAATGAAAAACTGTTTTTT. This codes for CASSLAGITNEKLFF.

The rearrangement uses TRBV10-1 and TRBJ1-2; D is unresolved. Germline V gene sequence: CDR1 WNHNN, CDR2 SYGVQD (reference sequence). This CDR3 is built from 15 residues. V dropped 6 bases and J dropped 8 bases, with 22 bases sitting between them. CDR3 sequence reads: CASRKALIRPGGYTF. CDR3 nucleotide sequence: TGCGCCAGCAGGAAGGCACTAATCCGGCCGGGGGGCTACACCTTC.

The genes are TRBV14 and TRBJ2-3; 10 bases fit TRBD2. J was trimmed by 3 bases and V by 2 bases; bases with no gene match: 2. Germline V CDR1 and CDR2: SGHDN, FVKESK. The CDR3 loop spans 15 amino acids. The CDR3 loop is CASSQTSGETDTQYF. The CDR3, as DNA: TGTGCCAGCAGCCAAACTAGCGGGGAGACAGATACGCAGTATTTT.

The V and J genes are TRBV11-3 and TRBJ2-2; D might be TRBD1 or TRBD2, each matching 6 bases. Between the trimmed V and J ends, which lost 0 bases and 5 bases, there was a span of 10 bases. Germline assignment: CDR1 SGHNT and CDR2 YENEEA. The CDR3 covers 15 residues. The CDR3 nucleotides read TGTGCCAGCAGCTTAGAAGGGGGGAGTACCGGGGAGCTGTTTTTT. It translates to CASSLEGGSTGELFF.

This chain links TRBV5-4 with TRBJ1-2, with 9 bases matching TRBD1. CDR3 length: 16 residues. The V gene end was trimmed by 3 bases and the J gene end by 0 bases; junction bases not matched to a gene: 6. From germline, CDR1 is SGHNT and CDR2 YYREEE (reference sequence). In nucleotides, the CDR3 is TGTGCCAGCAGCTCCGGACAGGGGACAGCTAACTATGGCTACACCTTC. This gives the protein CASSSGQGTANYGYTF.

The rearrangement links TRBV19 to TRBJ1-6, with 10 bases aligning to TRBD1. Germline V gene lookup returns CDR1 LNHDA and CDR2 SQIVND (reference sequence). This CDR3 has 15 residues. After removal of 8 bases from V and 8 bases from J, the junction contained 9 bases not matched to a gene. CDR3 residues: CASRLRQGADSPLHF. CDR3 DNA: TGTGCCAGTCGTCTTCGACAGGGGGCGGATTCACCCCTCCACTTT. Variable domain in full (rest from reference TRBV19 and TRBJ1-6): DGGITQSPKYLFRKEGQNVTLSCEQNLNHDAMYWYRQDPGQGLRLIYYSQIVNDFQKGDIAEGYSVSREKKESFPLTVTSAQKNPTAFYLCASRLRQGADSPLHFGNGTRLTVT.

For the CDR3, the DNA is TGTGCTAGTGGCCGACAGGGGCCCACGAACACCGGGGAGCTGTTTTTT. Translated, it gives CASGRQGPTNTGELFF. The chain couples TRBV12-5 to TRBJ2-2, with TRBD1 identical over 8 bases. Trimming removed 6 bases from V and 0 bases from J; junction bases left unmatched: 6. The CDR3 extends over 16 amino acids. Looked up from germline, CDR1 is LGHNT and CDR2 is FRNRAP.

J is TRBJ2-7 and V is TRBV11-2; 8 bases are shared with TRBD2. This CDR3 contains 16 residues. Germline-derived CDR1 and CDR2 are SGHAT and FQNNGV. With V trimmed by 1 base and J by 0 bases, 5 bases remained unmatched. The DNA for the CDR3 is TGTGCCAGCAGCTTAGCGGGGGGGTATAGCTCCTACGAGCAGTACTTC. This translates into CASSLAGGYSSYEQYF. The full variable domain, rest sourced from reference TRBV11-2 and TRBJ2-7, is EAGVAQSPRYKIIEKRQSVAFWCNPISGHATLYWYQQILGQGPKLLIQFQNNGVVDDSQLPKDRFSAERLKGVDSTLKIQPAKLEDSAVYLCASSLAGGYSSYEQYFGPGTRLTVT.

The chain joins TRBV6-1 to TRBJ1-6; D is undetermined. Between the trimmed V and J ends, which lost 2 bases and 1 base, there was a span of 12 bases. The germline CDR1 and CDR2 sequences are MNHNS and SASEGT. The CDR3 has 17 amino acids. The CDR3 bases are TGTGCCAGCAGTGAACCCGGGTTCAATTCCTATAATTCACCCCTCCACTTT. It translates to CASSEPGFNSYNSPLHF.

The chain couples TRBV2 to TRBJ1-1; the match to TRBD1 covers 8 bases. V gave up 3 bases and J gave up 10 bases; unmatched junction bases: 7. The CDR3 is 13 amino acids. Per the germline V gene, CDR1 is SNHLY and CDR2 is FYNNEI. The CDR3 DNA is TGTGCCAGCAGTGAGGGGAACAGGGGGTTAGCTTTCTTT. Translation gives CASSEGNRGLAFF.

The rearrangement uses TRBV30 and TRBJ1-1; possibly TRBD1 for D (5 bases). CDR3 size: 11 residues. Germline CDR1 and CDR2: GTSNPN and SVGIG (reference sequence). Trimming took off 8 bases at V and 7 bases at J, with 14 bases between the two ends. The CDR3 nucleotides are TGTGCCACCCAGGGCGGGGTTGAAGCTTTCTTT. This sequence encodes CATQGGVEAFF.

This chain joins TRBV30 and TRBJ1-2; D call uncertain. CDR1 and CDR2 (germline): GTSNPN, SVGIG (reference sequence). The CDR3 loop spans 15 amino acids. V lost 1 base to trimming and J lost 7 bases, with 19 bases between them. The CDR3 bases are TGTGCCTGGAGTGATCATCCGGGCCAGTGGCGTGGCTACACCTTC. Protein sequence: CAWSDHPGQWRGYTF.

The table lists this clone with a count of one. The rearrangement joins TRBV29-1 to TRBJ2-1; D ambiguous. Trimming removed 4 bases at V and 0 bases at J, with 7 bases between. CDR1 and CDR2 (germline): SQVTM, ANQGSEA. There are 13 residues in the CDR3. The CDR3 sequence is CSVVPGSYNEQFF. CDR3 nucleotide sequence: TGCAGCGTTGTTCCAGGCTCCTACAATGAGCAGTTCTTC.

The rearrangement joins TRBV9 to TRBJ1-2, with a possible D match to TRBD1 (5 bases). V lost 4 bases and J 0 bases, leaving 22 bases between the germline ends. CDR3 length: 18 amino acids. Germline CDR1 is SGDLS and CDR2 is YYNGEE. Here the CDR3 DNA reads TGTGCCAGCAGCCCCCTGGCGACAGCCAAAGCGTCTAACTATGGCTACACCTTC. It is translated as CASSPLATAKASNYGYTF.

V and J are TRBV29-1 and TRBJ2-3; no reliable D call. Per germline, CDR1 SQVTM and CDR2 ANQGSEA. V was clipped by 1 base and J by 1 base, with 3 bases between them. This CDR3 contains 12 residues. The CDR3 sequence: CSVEAGTDTQYF. The CDR3 bases are TGCAGCGTTGAAGCGGGCACAGATACGCAGTATTTT.